The clone carrying this TCR beta chain was seen a handful of times. Its specificity is unknown. The TCRbeta library was prepared with unique molecular identifiers. TCRdb reprocessed the PCR reads with MiXCR, giving one entry per CDR3 protein. The table shows 580,000 or so distinct CDR3 sequences, with under 25% occurring only once. V was pared by 3 bases and J by 9 bases, with 15 bases between. CDR3 length: 14 residues. This specimen comes from a study of T-cell reconstitution after alpha-beta-depleted transplantation in children. General study findings and limits: Expanded graft clones, several hundred of them, were reportedly the source of alpha-beta T cells about two months after transplant. When one year had passed after transplant, most T-cell counts and diversity came from newly produced T cells. For some patients, TCRbeta diversity was high at day 60 because of recipient T cells and thymic progenitors that survived.

Material: PBMCs, mostly from graft donor cells, obtained 360 days after TCRalphabeta/CD19-depleted stem cell transplant. The V gene is TRBV12-3 or TRBV12-4, the J gene TRBJ1-3, with D uncertain. This sequence originates from a boy in the first two years of life who had a stem cell transplant for acute myeloid leukemia, so the T cells may come from the graft donor. Here the CDR3 DNA reads TGTGCCAGCAGTTTCGCGCCACCGAGGAGCACCATATATTTT. It yields the protein CASSFAPPRSTIYF.